Detailed here is one TCR beta chain. As yet, its antigen is unknown. The data belong to a study of shared clonotypes between healthy human individuals. This CDR3 has 17 amino acids. Trimming took 1 base from V and 0 from J; bases not matched to a gene: 8. Germline V lookup: CDR1 SGHRS, CDR2 YFSETQ. In the authors' methods: Filtering differed since immunoSEQ provided only junctions, with no quality scores. Sequenced by immunoSEQ multiplex PCR; TCRdb stores in-frame clones only, minus some. The V and J calls and clone size come from that table; D and trimming were worked out from the DNA. The sample contains 900,000 to 1,200,000 clones, 75% to 85% of which appear only once. All donors were healthy HIV-negative adults lacking recent acute infections or vaccinations. General study points: Between a handful of donors, naive CD4 clonotypes were shared at a level of about 5%.

This clonotype originated in a man aged 18 to 30 in good health. Some clones in this sample may be carry-over from other donors' samples. The sample taken for sequencing was memory CD4+ T cells from PBMCs. The subset is: CD45RA-negative fraction. This rearrangement joins TRBV5-1 to TRBJ2-7, with 9 bases lining up with TRBD1. The CDR3 sequence: CASSLRGQGFGSYEQYF. The CDR3, as DNA: TGCGCCAGCAGCTTGAGGGGACAGGGTTTCGGCTCCTACGAGCAGTACTTC.